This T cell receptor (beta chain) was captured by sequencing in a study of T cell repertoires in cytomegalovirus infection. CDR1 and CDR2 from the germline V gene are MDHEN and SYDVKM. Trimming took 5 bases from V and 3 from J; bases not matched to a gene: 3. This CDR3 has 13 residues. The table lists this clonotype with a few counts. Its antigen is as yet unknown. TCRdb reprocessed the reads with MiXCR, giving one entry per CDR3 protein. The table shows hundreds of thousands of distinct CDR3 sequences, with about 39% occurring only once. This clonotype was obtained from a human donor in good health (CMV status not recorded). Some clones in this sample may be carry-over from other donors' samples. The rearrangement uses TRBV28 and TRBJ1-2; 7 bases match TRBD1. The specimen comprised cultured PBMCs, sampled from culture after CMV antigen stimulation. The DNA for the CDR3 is TGTGCCAGCAGTGCGACAGGGTACTATGGCTACACCTTC. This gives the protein CASSATGYYGYTF.